One sample yielded the 21 T cell receptor beta chains listed below, sequenced in a study of cytotoxic CD8 clonotypes in ibrutinib-treated CLL. Sequenced by immunoSEQ multiplex PCR; TCRdb stores in-frame clones only, minus some. The sample includes more than 200,000 clones, under 80% of them seen just once. Material: PBMCs, obtained after 24 months of ibrutinib treatment. These receptor sequences come from a human donor with chronic lymphocytic leukemia.

The chain couples TRBV19 to TRBJ2-3; 7 bases agree with TRBD2. With V trimmed by 3 bases and J by 2 bases, 5 bases remained unmatched. Germline loops: CDR1 LNHDA, CDR2 SQIVND (reference sequence). The CDR3 is 15 amino acids. The CDR3 bases are TGTGCCAGTAGTATTACTAGCGACTACACAGATACGCAGTATTTT. Its protein product is CASSITSDYTDTQYF.

The chain joins TRBV5-1 to TRBJ2-2; D unclear. The CDR3 loop spans 16 amino acids. The V end was cut by 1 base, the J end by 3 bases, with 13 bases between. Germline V gene sequence: CDR1 SGHRS, CDR2 YFSETQ. The CDR3 DNA is TGCGCCAGCAGCTTGAGGCTGCAGGTCGACACCGGGGAGCTGTTTTTT. The encoded protein is CASSLRLQVDTGELFF. Complete variable domain (other parts from reference TRBV5-1 and TRBJ2-2): KAGVTQTPRYLIKTRGQQVTLSCSPISGHRSVSWYQQTPGQGLQFLFEYFSETQRNKGNFPGRFSGRQFSNSRSEMNVSTLELGDSALYLCASSLRLQVDTGELFFGEGSRLTVL.

The chain combines TRBV20-1 with TRBJ1-1; D possibly corresponds to TRBD1 (5 bases). CDR1 is DFQATT and CDR2 is SNEGSKA in the germline V gene (reference sequence). The CDR3 is made up of 11 amino acids. The V gene lost 8 bases and the J gene lost 6 bases, with 13 bases spanning the gap. For the CDR3, the DNA is TGCAGTCATTCCAGGGTCTCTGAAGCTTTCTTT. Amino acids: CSHSRVSEAFF.

This clone was observed a few times. The chain carries TRBV30 and TRBJ2-7; D remains ambiguous. The V gene lost 1 base and the J gene lost 5 bases, with 6 bases spanning the gap. The CDR3 spans 11 residues. Germline CDR1 and CDR2: GTSNPN and SVGIG (reference sequence). CDR3 in DNA: TGTGCCTGGAGTGGGGAAAACGAGCAGTACTTC. This encodes CAWSGENEQYF.

The chain is built from TRBV9 and TRBJ1-2; TRBD1 might be the D (5 bases). V lost 4 bases, J lost 8 bases, and 15 bases lay in between. Per germline, CDR1 SGDLS and CDR2 YYNGEE. There are 13 residues in the CDR3. The CDR3 nucleotides read TGTGCCAGCAGCCCCCGTGTGAGGGACGGCTACACCTTC. Its protein product is CASSPRVRDGYTF.

This clone is classed as medium-sized (0.01 to 0.1%). The chain uses TRBV4-1 and TRBJ1-5, with a possible D match to TRBD1 (6 bases). The V and J ends lost 6 bases and 9 bases respectively, with 18 bases between them. This CDR3 comprises 14 residues. The germline V gene has CDR1 MGHRA and CDR2 YSYEKL. This CDR3 reads CASSLETGSWPQHF. In DNA form, the CDR3 reads TGCGCCAGCAGTCTAGAGACAGGCAGCTGGCCCCAGCATTTT.

J is TRBJ2-5 and V is TRBV2; 12 bases match TRBD2. CDR1 and CDR2 (germline): SNHLY, FYNNEI. The CDR3 loop spans 14 amino acids. V was clipped by 5 bases and J by 7 bases; unmatched bases: 5. The chain's CDR3 is CASSPTSGGGTQYF. In DNA form, the CDR3 reads TGTGCCAGCAGTCCGACTAGCGGGGGAGGGACCCAGTACTTC.

The chain carries TRBV29-1 and TRBJ2-2, with D possibly matching TRBD2 (6 bases). The CDR3 has 15 residues. V lost 3 bases, J lost 2 bases, and 13 bases lay in between. In germline, CDR1 is SQVTM, CDR2 ANQGSEA. CDR3 residues: CSVDAGTDNTGELFF. The CDR3 DNA sequence: TGCAGCGTTGACGCCGGGACTGACAACACCGGGGAGCTGTTTTTT.

The genes are TRBV6-5 and TRBJ1-5; the match to TRBD1 covers 7 bases. V lost 6 bases to trimming and J lost 2 bases; unmatched junction nucleotides: 4. Germline CDR1 reads MNHEY; CDR2 reads SVGAGI. The CDR3 spans 14 residues. As DNA, the CDR3 is TGTGCCAGCAGGACAGGGATGGGCAATCAGCCCCAGCATTTT. Translation: CASRTGMGNQPQHF.

The chain combines TRBV11-1 with TRBJ2-1, with 8 positions matching TRBD1. Germline V lookup: CDR1 SGHAT, CDR2 FQDESV (reference sequence). Trimming at V came to 5 bases and at J to 3 bases, leaving 6 bases not matched to a gene. The CDR3 is 15 residues long. The CDR3 protein is CASSLGQGGYNEQFF. Written as DNA, the CDR3 is TGTGCCAGCAGCCTAGGACAGGGAGGCTACAATGAGCAGTTCTTC.

The V call is TRBV18, the J call TRBJ1-5; no clear D. Trimming cost V 3 bases and J 2 bases, with 11 bases left between them. The CDR3 is 15 residues long. Germline V gene data show CDR1 as KGHSH and CDR2 as LQKENI. The CDR3 sequence: CASSPSYSGNQPQHF. Here the CDR3 DNA reads TGTGCCAGCTCACCGTCCTATTCGGGCAATCAGCCCCAGCATTTT.

The chain employs TRBV6-5 and TRBJ2-1; 7 positions match TRBD2. V lost 2 bases and J lost 5; bases outside the gene matches: 0. Germline CDR1 reads MNHEY; CDR2 reads SVGAGI. The CDR3 is 13 amino acids. CDR3 coding DNA: TGTGCCAGCAGTTACCGGGAGGACAATGAGCAGTTCTTC. Translated: CASSYREDNEQFF.

The J gene is TRBJ1-1, the V gene TRBV19; 9 nucleotides line up with TRBD1. From germline, CDR1 is LNHDA and CDR2 SQIVND (reference sequence). This CDR3 has 14 amino acids. Unmatched junction bases numbered 4, after V lost 6 bases and J lost 2 bases. The CDR3 DNA reads TGTGCCAGTAGCTCGGGACAGGGAAACACTGAAGCTTTCTTT. It yields the protein CASSSGQGNTEAFF.

This clone was observed once. The chain links TRBV2 to TRBJ2-3; D gene unclear. From germline, CDR1 is SNHLY and CDR2 FYNNEI. The CDR3 is 14 residues long. V dropped 4 bases and J dropped 1 base, with 9 bases sitting between them. The CDR3 sequence: CASSVESRTDTQYF. The CDR3 bases are TGTGCCAGCAGTGTGGAGTCTCGCACAGATACGCAGTATTTT.

The chain combines TRBV27 with TRBJ2-7; possibly TRBD2 for D (6 bases). The CDR3 is 14 residues long. From germline, CDR1 is MNHEY and CDR2 SMNVEV (reference sequence). Trimming pared 1 base from V and 5 bases from J, leaving 12 bases between. CDR3 sequence (DNA): TGTGCCAGCAGTTTATACCCGGGAGCGGACGAGCAGTACTTC. Its protein product is CASSLYPGADEQYF.

The rearrangement joins TRBV28 to TRBJ2-7; D possibly matches TRBD1 or TRBD2 (5 bases each). Germline CDR1 reads MDHEN; CDR2 reads SYDVKM. The CDR3 covers 13 residues. V shed 5 bases and J shed 3 bases, with 11 bases lying between them. CDR3 residues: CASSRRDGYEQYF. CDR3 DNA sequence: TGTGCCAGCAGTAGACGGGACGGCTACGAGCAGTACTTC.

This clone was picked up a small number of times. This chain connects TRBV5-1 to TRBJ2-7, with TRBD1 matching 9 bases. The ends lost 4 bases at V and 3 bases at J; junction bases unmatched: 8. The germline V gene has CDR1 SGHRS and CDR2 YFSETQ. The CDR3 extends over 15 amino acids. The CDR3 here is CASSAWDRAVYEQYF. The CDR3 coding sequence is TGCGCCAGCAGCGCGTGGGACAGGGCCGTCTACGAGCAGTACTTC.

This clone was observed a handful of times. J is TRBJ1-2 and V is TRBV18, with a tentative D call TRBD1 (6 bases). Trimming pared 3 bases from V and 6 bases from J, leaving 14 bases between. This CDR3 is built from 14 residues. The germline CDR1 and CDR2 sequences are KGHSH and LQKENI. The CDR3 DNA follows: TGTGCCAGCTCACCGACACAGGGACACCATGGCTACACCTTC. This sequence encodes CASSPTQGHHGYTF. The full variable domain, rest sourced from reference TRBV18 and TRBJ1-2, is NAGVMQNPRHLVRRRGQEARLRCSPMKGHSHVYWYRQLPEEGLKFMVYLQKENIIDESGMPKERFSAEFPKEGPSILRIQQVVRGDSAAYFCASSPTQGHHGYTFGSGTRLTVV.

This chain's CDR3 is CASSTPGQTTNYGYTF. CDR3 nucleotides: TGCGCCAGCAGCACGCCGGGACAGACTACTAACTATGGCTACACCTTC. The gene calls are TRBV5-1 and TRBJ1-2; TRBD1 aligns across 7 bases. Germline V gene data show CDR1 as SGHRS and CDR2 as YFSETQ. The V segment lost 4 bases and the J segment 0 bases; nucleotides outside the gene matches: 9. The length of the CDR3 is 16 residues.

The chain uses TRBV5-4 and TRBJ2-7; 11 positions match TRBD2. The ends lost 4 bases at V and 6 bases at J; junction bases unmatched: 15. CDR1 is SGHNT and CDR2 is YYREEE in the germline V gene (reference sequence). The CDR3 is 17 residues long. The DNA of the CDR3 is TGTGCCAGCAGCCCCCCCGGCGGGCTAGCGGGAGGAATCGAGCAGTACTTC. Protein product: CASSPPGGLAGGIEQYF. The full variable domain, with the rest looked up from reference TRBV5-4 and TRBJ2-7, is ETGVTQSPTHLIKTRGQQVTLRCSSQSGHNTVSWYQQALGQGPQFIFQYYREEENGRGNFPPRFSGLQFPNYSSELNVNALELDDSALYLCASSPPGGLAGGIEQYFGPGTRLTVT.

V is TRBV19 and J is TRBJ2-2, with TRBD1 matching 8 bases. The V segment lost 4 bases and the J segment 2 bases; nucleotides outside the gene matches: 3. Germline values: CDR1 LNHDA, CDR2 SQIVND (reference sequence). The CDR3 is 15 amino acids. CDR3 residues: CASSTDRGNTGELFF. The CDR3 DNA follows: TGTGCCAGTAGTACCGACAGGGGAAACACCGGGGAGCTGTTTTTT.